The 20 T cell receptor beta chains below were found in one sample sequenced in a study of glioma-infiltrating T cells after dendritic cell vaccination (dated by TCRdb to between 2015 and 2016). The time point label, as the study defines it: after dendritic cell vaccination, including at tumor progression/relapse. The library was generated by the immunoSEQ multiplex PCR assay. This immuneACCESS table, as held by TCRdb, lists in-frame sequences with V and J called but not all clones. Of the missing ones, under half trace to an unresolved V gene in checked studies; the others have no known cause. The sample profile shows 100,000 or so clones; around 90% of them were found once. The ten top clones hold roughly 3% of the sample. The input for sequencing was blood, taken after dendritic cell vaccination. These TCRs come from a human donor with glioblastoma.

The CDR3 here is CASSLALAGGGGEQFF. For the CDR3, the DNA is TGTGCCAGCAGCTTAGCGCTAGCGGGAGGCGGGGGTGAGCAGTTCTTC. This sequence joins TRBV11-2 and TRBJ2-1, with 11 bases aligning to TRBD2. The ends lost 1 base at V and 9 bases at J; junction bases unmatched: 8. The CDR3 runs 16 residues. Germline V CDR1 and CDR2: SGHAT, FQNNGV.

This rearrangement joins TRBV6-1 to TRBJ2-1, with D maybe TRBD1 (7 bases). CDR3 size: 15 residues. Germline CDR1 and CDR2: MNHNS and SASEGT. Trimming took 6 bases from V and 5 from J, leaving 17 bases between them. The CDR3 DNA follows: TGTGCCAGCAGGGAGGGGAAGGGGGCGAACAATGAGCAGTTCTTC. Its translation is CASREGKGANNEQFF.

This rearrangement joins TRBV30 to TRBJ1-5; D might be TRBD1 (6 bases). This CDR3 comprises 13 residues. The germline V and J ends were trimmed by 0 bases and 6 bases, with 9 bases remaining between them. In germline, CDR1 is GTSNPN, CDR2 SVGIG (reference sequence). The CDR3 DNA follows: TGTGCCTGGAGTGTTGGGGGCGGTCAGCCCCAGCATTTT. Amino acid sequence: CAWSVGGGQPQHF.

The J gene is TRBJ1-4, the V gene TRBV6-6, with TRBD1 matching 8 bases. CDR3 size: 14 residues. V shed 4 bases and J 13 bases; nucleotides not matched to a gene: 11. Germline loops: CDR1 MNHNY, CDR2 SVGAGI (reference sequence). The CDR3 nucleotides are TGTGCCAGCAGTTCCAGACAGGGGCATCCGGCACTGTTTTTT. Translating it yields CASSSRQGHPALFF.

The chain is built from TRBV4-1 and TRBJ2-7; 7 bases align to TRBD2. CDR1 and CDR2 from the germline V gene are MGHRA and YSYEKL. The CDR3 totals 17 residues. Trimming removed 2 bases from V and 4 bases from J; junction bases left unmatched: 14. The CDR3 protein is CASSQKSGEYGSYEQYF. DNA of the CDR3: TGCGCCAGCAGCCAAAAAAGCGGGGAATACGGGAGTTACGAGCAGTACTTC.

The chain employs TRBV11-2 and TRBJ2-7, with a possible D match to TRBD2 (6 bases). The V and J ends lost 5 bases and 2 bases respectively, with 19 bases between them. This CDR3 is 16 amino acids long. CDR1 SGHAT and CDR2 FQNNGV come from the germline V gene. The DNA of the CDR3 is TGTGCCAGCAGCCGGGCGGGGTCTAGAGAGACCTACGAGCAGTACTTC. It is translated as CASSRAGSRETYEQYF.

J is TRBJ2-1 and V is TRBV4-1; possible D gene TRBD2, 5 bases. The ends were cut back, 0 bases at V and 8 bases at J, with 8 bases in the middle. Germline V gives CDR1 MGHRA, CDR2 YSYEKL. The CDR3 contains 13 residues. CDR3 nucleotides: TGCGCCAGCAGCCAAGAGACCGGGGATGAGCAGTTCTTC. Its translation is CASSQETGDEQFF.

This chain joins TRBV9 and TRBJ2-1, with 9 bases matching TRBD2. The CDR3 is made up of 16 amino acids. V trimming: 0 bases; J trimming: 5 bases; junction bases outside the gene matches: 6. The germline V gene encodes CDR1 SGDLS and CDR2 YYNGEE. The CDR3 DNA reads as TGTGCCAGCAGCGTAGCTCCGCTAGCGGGGCACAATGAGCAGTTCTTC. Translation: CASSVAPLAGHNEQFF. The full variable domain, in which reference TRBV9 and TRBJ2-1 provide the parts outside the CDR3, is DSGVTQTPKHLITATGQRVTLRCSPRSGDLSVYWYQQSLDQGLQFLIQYYNGEERAKGNILERFSAQQFPDLHSELNLSSLELGDSALYFCASSVAPLAGHNEQFFGPGTRLTVL.

V and J are TRBV5-4 and TRBJ1-1; D gene unclear. CDR1 is SGHNT and CDR2 is YYREEE in the germline V gene (reference sequence). The CDR3 has 15 residues. With 3 bases removed from V and 6 bases from J, the gap between germline ends came to 18 bases. The CDR3 region is CASSSPTEARAEAFF. The CDR3 DNA follows: TGTGCCAGCAGCTCCCCAACCGAGGCGAGGGCTGAAGCTTTCTTT.

The chain carries TRBV4-2 and TRBJ2-5, with 12 bases identical to TRBD2. Matching the DNA end better, TRBJ2-7 makes the J call doubtful. The V gene's germline CDR1 is LGHNA and CDR2 YNFKEQ. The CDR3 contains 15 residues. CDR3 DNA sequence: TGTGCCAGCAGCCAAGGGCTAGCGGGAGGGTACGAGCAGTACTTC. Amino acids: CASSQGLAGGYEQYF.

This rearrangement joins TRBV29-1 to TRBJ1-1, with TRBD1 matching 7 bases. The germline CDR1 and CDR2 sequences are SQVTM and ANQGSEA. V lost 6 bases and J lost 4; bases outside the gene matches: 5. The CDR3 contains 12 residues. Written as DNA, the CDR3 is TGCAGCGTCACAGGACAGGCCACTGAAGCTTTCTTT. This translates into CSVTGQATEAFF.

The CDR3 spells CASKRLQGSTEAFF. Written as DNA, the CDR3 is TGTGCCAGCAAGAGGTTACAGGGGAGTACTGAAGCTTTCTTT. The gene calls are TRBV9 and TRBJ1-1, with 7 bases aligning to TRBD1. With V trimmed by 6 bases and J by 5 bases, 10 bases remained unmatched. The CDR3 loop spans 14 amino acids. Germline lookup yields CDR1 SGDLS and CDR2 YYNGEE.

This clone came up a few times. The rearrangement links TRBV2 to TRBJ2-5; 12 nucleotides agree with TRBD1. This CDR3 region has 16 residues. Unmatched junction bases numbered 10, after V lost 7 bases and J lost 4 bases. Per germline, CDR1 SNHLY and CDR2 FYNNEI. The CDR3 DNA reads as TGTGCCAGCACCCCCGGGACAGGGGGCGGAGGAGAGACCCAGTACTTC. Protein: CASTPGTGGGGETQYF. Combining the CDR3 with reference TRBV2 and TRBJ2-5 gives the whole variable domain EPEVTQTPSHQVTQMGQEVILRCVPISNHLYFYWYRQILGQKVEFLVSFYNNEISEKSEIFDDQFSVERPDGSNFTLKIRSTKLEDSAMYFCASTPGTGGGGETQYFGPGTRLLVL.

CDR3 sequence: CASSETSGVIQETQYF. The CDR3 DNA is TGTGCCAGTAGTGAGACTAGCGGAGTAATCCAAGAGACCCAGTACTTC. The gene calls are TRBV19 and TRBJ2-5; 9 bases match TRBD2. This CDR3 is built from 16 residues. CDR1 LNHDA and CDR2 SQIVND come from the germline V gene (reference sequence). V lost 5 bases and J lost 1; bases outside the gene matches: 8.

The chain employs TRBV5-4 and TRBJ2-3; a weak D match, TRBD1 (6 bases). The germline gives CDR1 SGHNT, CDR2 YYREEE (reference sequence). Trimming removed 0 bases from V and 1 base from J, with 12 bases in between. This CDR3 has 16 amino acids. The CDR3 spells CASSLALAGGTDTQYF. For the CDR3, the DNA is TGTGCCAGCAGCTTGGCCCTGGCAGGGGGCACAGATACGCAGTATTTT.

The V call is TRBV5-5, the J call TRBJ2-1; no clear D. The CDR3 runs 14 residues. V lost 0 bases, J lost 5 bases, and 9 bases lay in between. Per germline, CDR1 SGHKS and CDR2 YYEKEE (reference sequence). The CDR3 loop reads CASSLGGTNNEQFF. The CDR3 DNA is TGTGCCAGCAGCTTGGGAGGTACAAACAATGAGCAGTTCTTC.

The rearrangement joins TRBV6-5 to TRBJ1-2; 9 nucleotides align to TRBD1. The CDR3 covers 14 residues. Germline values: CDR1 MNHEY, CDR2 SVGAGI. The ends lost 10 bases at V and 3 bases at J; junction bases unmatched: 9. The CDR3: CAIKPGQGDYGYTF. DNA for the CDR3: TGTGCCATCAAGCCGGGACAGGGCGACTATGGCTACACCTTC.

The chain combines TRBV12-5 with TRBJ2-5, with TRBD2 identical over 7 bases. CDR3 length: 15 amino acids. Germline CDR1 reads LGHNT; CDR2 reads FRNRAP. J was trimmed by 4 bases and V by 6 bases; bases with no gene match: 11. Here the CDR3 reads CASGLPGGGLETQYF. CDR3 coding DNA: TGTGCTAGTGGCCTCCCGGGGGGTGGCTTAGAGACCCAGTACTTC.

The chain employs TRBV5-4 and TRBJ1-2; 11 bases are shared with TRBD1. From germline, CDR1 is SGHNT and CDR2 YYREEE (reference sequence). Germline trimming cut 4 bases from V and 8 bases from J; bases unmatched to any gene: 10. The CDR3 has 15 residues. CDR3 protein: CASSRTGGTLGGYTF. In DNA, the CDR3 is TGTGCCAGCAGCAGGACAGGGGGCACGCTCGGCGGCTACACCTTC.

The rearrangement joins TRBV11-2 to TRBJ2-2; D gene unclear. This CDR3 region has 16 residues. Germline V gene data show CDR1 as SGHAT and CDR2 as FQNNGV. V was shortened by 0 bases and J by 8 bases, with 16 bases between the two germline ends. The CDR3 bases are TGTGCCAGCAGCTTAGATCCGGGTGCCACGGGTGGGGAGCTGTTTTTT. The encoded protein is CASSLDPGATGGELFF.